This T cell receptor beta chain was found in a study of cytomegalovirus exposure and HLA in healthy donors. The CDR3 length is 12 residues. V lost 10 bases and J 1 base, leaving 10 bases between the germline ends. The V gene's germline CDR1 is ENHRY and CDR2 SYGVKD. This clone has just a few counts. Antigen: not known. 60 Vbeta and 13 Jbeta primers were used in PCR. Only in-frame clones appear in the TCRdb table, and some are missing; sequencing was by immunoSEQ multiplex PCR. The data show 65,000 to 75,000 clones, 65% to 70% seen once. General study points: For TCR beta chains, V- and J-gene trimming was later linked to a missense DCLRE1C variant. Roughly even sequencing depth across donors was the assumption behind the presence/absence analyses. A highly shared variant cluster was judged a likely technical artifact.

The V gene is TRBV10-3, the J gene TRBJ1-1; D is unclear. Sequenced: PBMCs. The receptor's source is a woman aged 25 to 39 in good health and CMV-seronegative. In DNA, the CDR3 is TGTGCCACTCGTTTCGGGAACACTGAAGCTTTCTTT. Its protein is CATRFGNTEAFF.